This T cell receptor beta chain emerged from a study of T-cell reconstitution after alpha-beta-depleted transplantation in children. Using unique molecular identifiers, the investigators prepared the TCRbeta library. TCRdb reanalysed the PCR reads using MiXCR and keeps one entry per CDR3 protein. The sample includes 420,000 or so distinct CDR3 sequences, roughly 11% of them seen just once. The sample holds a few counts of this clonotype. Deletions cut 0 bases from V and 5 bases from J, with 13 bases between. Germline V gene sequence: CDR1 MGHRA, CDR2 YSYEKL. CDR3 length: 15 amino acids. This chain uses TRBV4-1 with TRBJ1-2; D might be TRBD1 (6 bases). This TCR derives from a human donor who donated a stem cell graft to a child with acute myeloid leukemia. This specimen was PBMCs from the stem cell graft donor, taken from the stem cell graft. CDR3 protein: CASSQDSRGRYGYTF. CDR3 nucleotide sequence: TGCGCCAGCAGCCAAGATAGCAGGGGAAGATATGGCTACACCTTC.